The T cell receptor (beta chain) described here comes from a study of blood T cells in healthy people across ages. Study results and limitations: Strong correlation linked observed beta diversity and percent naive T cells. Higher diversity, along with more naive CD4+ cells, distinguished long-lived donors from aged donors.

From germline, CDR1 is SGDLS and CDR2 YYNGEE. CDR3 length: 14 residues. V gave up 0 bases and J gave up 2 bases, with 8 bases separating them. Then a second PCR, running roughly 6 to 11 cycles, was carried out with a sample-barcoded 5' primer and a J-beta primer mix. MiXCR, applied by TCRdb to the 5' RACE reads, yields one record per CDR3 protein. Found here are about 940,000 distinct CDR3 sequences, 45% to 50% of them singletons; the top ten hold over 10%. On this clonotype itself: Its antigen is currently unknown.

This TCR came from a man aged 30 to 45 in good health. The rearrangement joins TRBV9 to TRBJ1-2; D is unresolved. Sequencing input: blood. The CDR3, as DNA: TGTGCCAGCAGCGTAGATGAGGGCAACTATGGCTACACCTTC. This gives the protein CASSVDEGNYGYTF.